This T cell receptor beta chain comes out of a study of CD8 T cells in Susac syndrome. In the study overall: There were Susac syndrome patients who were therapy-naive at blood draw, others on corticosteroids, and others on intravenous immunoglobulin alone.

Reverse transcription used roughly 0.5 to 1 ug RNA and random hexamers. TCRdb ran MiXCR on the immunoSEQ multiplex PCR reads and lists one entry per CDR3 protein. In the table there are about 210,000 distinct CDR3 sequences, about 95% of which are singletons. The CDR3 consists of 15 residues. The V end was cut by 6 bases, the J end by 5 bases, with 20 bases between. Germline V lookup: CDR1 ENHRY, CDR2 SYGVKD. The material sequenced was CD4+ T cells from PBMCs. The V gene is TRBV10-3, the J gene TRBJ2-7; D is perhaps TRBD1 (6 bases). The clonotype originates from a human donor with Susac syndrome. The CDR3 coding sequence is TGTGCCATCAGCCGAGGACTGGGGGCGCGCGACGAGCAGTACTTC. Protein sequence: CAISRGLGARDEQYF.